The 29 T cell receptor beta chains below come from one sample, sequenced in a study of neurological immune-mediated disorders. Specified time point: longitudinal time-point 2. TCRdb redid the calling of the 5' RACE reads with MiXCR, one entry per CDR3 protein. The table records roughly 60,000 distinct CDR3 sequences, about 10% of them present only once. The sample comprised PBMCs. These receptor sequences come from a man aged 25 to 45 in good health.

This clonotype was recorded at least ten times. The chain has TRBV5-1 and TRBJ1-1, with TRBD1 identical over 11 bases. Germline V lookup: CDR1 SGHRS, CDR2 YFSETQ. Trimming cost V 5 bases and J 3 bases; bases outside gene matches: 3. This CDR3 has 14 amino acids. The CDR3 region is CASRKGQGDTEAFF. CDR3 DNA: TGCGCCAGCAGGAAGGGACAGGGGGACACTGAAGCTTTCTTT.

The table lists this clonotype with many counts. V gene TRBV27 combines with J gene TRBJ2-1; D may be TRBD1 (6 bases). V gave up 6 bases and J gave up 7 bases, with 10 bases separating them. CDR3 length: 12 amino acids. Germline V CDR1 and CDR2: MNHEY, SMNVEV (reference sequence). The CDR3 DNA follows: TGTGCCAGCAGCAGGGGTGGGAATGAGCAGTTCTTC. Amino acids: CASSRGGNEQFF.

The J gene is TRBJ2-1, the V gene TRBV29-1, with 10 bases fitting TRBD2. Germline lookup yields CDR1 SQVTM and CDR2 ANQGSEA. J gave up 9 bases and V 3 bases, and 20 bases lay outside the gene matches. The CDR3 is 18 amino acids. The CDR3 DNA is TGCAGCGTTGAGGACGGACAGGGATGGCTAGCGGGAGTGGGTGAGCAGTTCTTC. Its protein product is CSVEDGQGWLAGVGEQFF.

This clonotype has ten or more counts. The gene calls are TRBV29-1 and TRBJ1-2; maybe TRBD1 (6 bases). Germline loops: CDR1 SQVTM, CDR2 ANQGSEA. The CDR3 has 14 residues. V lost 6 bases and J 8 bases, leaving 22 bases between the germline ends. The CDR3 DNA follows: TGCAGCGTCCCCAGGACAGCTATTACGGGGGGCTACACCTTC. Translating gives CSVPRTAITGGYTF.

This sequence joins TRBV5-1 and TRBJ1-3; tentatively, D is TRBD1 (6 bases). Germline V lookup: CDR1 SGHRS, CDR2 YFSETQ. The V and J ends lost 0 bases and 9 bases respectively, with 13 bases between them. This CDR3 contains 14 residues. Written as DNA, the CDR3 is TGCGCCAGCAGCTTGGGGACAGCGGATCTCACCATATATTTT. Translation: CASSLGTADLTIYF.

This clonotype was seen repeatedly, ten times or more. The chain employs TRBV12-3 or TRBV12-4 and TRBJ1-2; D might be TRBD1 (6 bases). V lost 3 bases, J lost 7 bases, and 15 bases lay in between. The CDR3 is made up of 14 amino acids. CDR3 sequence: CASSLRERGAGYTF. As DNA, the CDR3 is TGTGCCAGCAGTTTGAGGGAAAGGGGGGCTGGCTACACCTTC.

This clonotype was observed a few times. The J gene is TRBJ2-2, the V gene TRBV12-3 or TRBV12-4; 11 bases are shared with TRBD2. This CDR3 is built from 15 residues. Unmatched junction bases numbered 4, after V lost 6 bases and J lost 4 bases. The CDR3 sequence: CASRPTSGSTGELFF. Here the CDR3 DNA reads TGTGCCAGCAGGCCCACTAGCGGGAGCACCGGGGAGCTGTTTTTT.

The sample holds many counts of this clonotype. The rearrangement links TRBV28 to TRBJ2-5; the match to TRBD2 covers 8 bases. CDR1 is MDHEN, CDR2 SYDVKM, per germline. V trimming: 7 bases; J trimming: 5 bases; junction bases outside the gene matches: 9. This CDR3 has 14 residues. CDR3 loop: CASKTGGGLETQYF. The CDR3 coding sequence is TGTGCCAGCAAGACCGGCGGGGGGCTGGAGACCCAGTACTTC.

This clonotype was observed many times. The chain links TRBV7-6 to TRBJ2-1; the D gene is possibly TRBD1 (7 bases). The V gene's germline CDR1 is SGHVS and CDR2 FNYEAQ. The V end was cut by 0 bases, the J end by 6 bases, with 15 bases between. The CDR3 is 16 amino acids. The CDR3 sequence is CASSLAQGGVGNEQFF. CDR3 DNA: TGTGCCAGCAGCTTAGCGCAGGGGGGAGTAGGCAATGAGCAGTTCTTC.

This clonotype was observed many times. This chain connects TRBV15 to TRBJ2-4; D might be TRBD1 or TRBD2, each matching 5 bases. Germline V lookup: CDR1 LNHNV, CDR2 YYDKDF (reference sequence). The CDR3 contains 14 residues. Trimming pared 5 bases from V and 2 bases from J, leaving 10 bases between. The DNA of the CDR3 is TGTGCCACCAGCGGGGCGGGCACCAAAAACATTCAGTACTTC. As protein: CATSGAGTKNIQYF. Combining the CDR3 with reference TRBV15 and TRBJ2-4 gives the whole variable domain DAMVIQNPRYQVTQFGKPVTLSCSQTLNHNVMYWYQQKSSQAPKLLFHYYDKDFNNEADTPDNFQSRRPNTSFCFLDIRSPGLGDTAMYLCATSGAGTKNIQYFGAGTRLSVL.

This clonotype was detected ten times or more. The CDR3 coding sequence is TGTGCCAGCAGTTTATCCTACACAGATACGCAGTATTTT. Its translation is CASSLSYTDTQYF. The chain is built from TRBV28 and TRBJ2-3; D is undetermined. Germline V gives CDR1 MDHEN, CDR2 SYDVKM. The CDR3 extends over 13 amino acids. The V gene lost 1 base and the J gene lost 2 bases, with 4 bases spanning the gap.

This clonotype was detected many times. V and J are TRBV7-3 and TRBJ2-7, with D unresolved. Looked up from germline, CDR1 is SGHTA and CDR2 is FQGTGA. The germline V and J ends were trimmed by 8 bases and 8 bases, with 19 bases remaining between them. The CDR3 spans 13 residues. CDR3 DNA sequence: TGTGCCAGCGGCCGGGCGCAGGATGTAAAGCAGTACTTC. Translated, it gives CASGRAQDVKQYF.

This clonotype has a count of ten or more. This rearrangement joins TRBV4-1 to TRBJ2-1, with a weak D call TRBD2 (5 bases). The CDR3 has 12 residues. The V end was cut by 1 base, the J end by 10 bases, with 8 bases between. CDR1 and CDR2 (germline): MGHRA, YSYEKL. The CDR3: CASSQAGEEQFF. The CDR3 coding sequence is TGCGCCAGCAGCCAAGCCGGGGAGGAGCAGTTCTTC.

Concerning this clonotype itself: This clone may be a read error of a much larger clone one base away. This chain connects TRBV20-1 to TRBJ2-5; D may be TRBD1 (5 bases). In germline, CDR1 is DFQATT, CDR2 SNEGSKA (reference sequence). CDR3 length: 13 residues. The CDR3 loop is CSAYIPGRETKYF. In nucleotides, the CDR3 is TGCAGTGCTTATATTCCAGGGCGAGAGACCAAGTACTTC.

In its sample, this clonotype was seen many times. The J gene is TRBJ1-1, the V gene TRBV2; the D gene is possibly TRBD1 (5 bases). The CDR3 is made up of 17 amino acids. The germline CDR1 and CDR2 sequences are SNHLY and FYNNEI. V shed 6 bases and J shed 1 base, with 21 bases lying between them. The CDR3 loop reads CASSLDEDINSNTEAFF. In nucleotides, the CDR3 is TGTGCCAGCAGCTTAGATGAGGACATCAATTCGAACACTGAAGCTTTCTTT. Looking up the rest from reference TRBV2 and TRBJ1-1 gives the full variable domain: EPEVTQTPSHQVTQMGQEVILRCVPISNHLYFYWYRQILGQKVEFLVSFYNNEISEKSEIFDDQFSVERPDGSNFTLKIRSTKLEDSAMYFCASSLDEDINSNTEAFFGQGTRLTVV.

This clonotype was seen ten or more times. V gene TRBV29-1 combines with J gene TRBJ2-7; either TRBD1 or TRBD2 may supply D (5 bases each). Germline assignment: CDR1 SQVTM and CDR2 ANQGSEA. The V end was cut by 7 bases, the J end by 6 bases, with 19 bases between. The CDR3 is 13 amino acids. The CDR3 here is CSARMDMDSEQYF. The CDR3 DNA reads TGCAGCGCAAGGATGGACATGGACTCCGAGCAGTACTTC.

This clonotype was recorded many times. The gene calls are TRBV5-1 and TRBJ1-1; a possible D gene is TRBD1 (6 bases). The V gene's germline CDR1 is SGHRS and CDR2 YFSETQ. The ends were cut back, 4 bases at V and 1 base at J, with 8 bases in the middle. The CDR3 runs to 13 residues. Here the CDR3 reads CASSAGQNTEAFF. The CDR3 DNA sequence: TGCGCCAGCAGCGCGGGACAGAACACTGAAGCTTTCTTT. The full variable domain, rest sourced from reference TRBV5-1 and TRBJ1-1, is KAGVTQTPRYLIKTRGQQVTLSCSPISGHRSVSWYQQTPGQGLQFLFEYFSETQRNKGNFPGRFSGRQFSNSRSEMNVSTLELGDSALYLCASSAGQNTEAFFGQGTRLTVV.

This clonotype occurred many times. This sequence joins TRBV7-8 and TRBJ2-3, with TRBD2 identical over 7 bases. Germline loops: CDR1 SGHVS, CDR2 FQNEAQ. V shed 3 bases and J 3 bases; nucleotides not matched to a gene: 18. The CDR3 contains 19 residues. CDR3 DNA sequence: TGTGCCAGCAGCTTTATGATACCTAGGGCGGGAGTACAAACAGATACGCAGTATTTT. Protein product: CASSFMIPRAGVQTDTQYF.

This clonotype showed up many times. V and J are TRBV5-1 and TRBJ1-2; D uncertain. V lost 5 bases and J 4 bases, leaving 24 bases between the germline ends. Germline CDR1 is SGHRS and CDR2 is YFSETQ. There are 17 residues in the CDR3. CDR3 sequence (DNA): TGCGCCAGCAGTCAAACCCCCGTCTGGACCGGTGCCTATGGCTACACCTTC. It yields the protein CASSQTPVWTGAYGYTF.

This clonotype was counted many times. The rearrangement links TRBV29-1 to TRBJ1-2; D ambiguous. V lost 6 bases and J lost 1, with 3 bases in between. Germline V lookup: CDR1 SQVTM, CDR2 ANQGSEA. The CDR3 spans 10 residues. The CDR3 DNA follows: TGCAGCGTCCTTAACTATGGCTACACCTTC. This gives the protein CSVLNYGYTF.

This clonotype was detected many times. V gene TRBV5-5 combines with J gene TRBJ2-6, with D possibly being TRBD1 (6 bases). Trimming cost V 5 bases and J 2 bases, with 11 bases left between them. From germline, CDR1 is SGHKS and CDR2 YYEKEE (reference sequence). This CDR3 comprises 15 residues. CDR3 residues: CASRQDRAGANVLTF. Here the CDR3 DNA reads TGTGCCAGCAGACAGGACAGAGCTGGGGCCAACGTCCTGACTTTC.

On this clonotype: Compared with germline, one end of the junction differs, possibly owing to a read error. The rearrangement uses TRBV5-1 and TRBJ2-1; D assignment may be TRBD1 or TRBD2 (5 bases each). Germline CDR1 and CDR2: SGHRS and YFSETQ. This CDR3 is built from 15 residues. The CDR3 is CASSLVGAGMSERFF. CDR3 coding DNA: TGCGCCAGCAGCTTGGTCGGGGCAGGGATGAGTGAGCGGTTCTTC.

This clonotype was seen repeatedly, ten times or more. This rearrangement joins TRBV20-1 to TRBJ2-5; 7 bases agree with TRBD2. Trimming cost V 6 bases and J 0 bases; bases outside gene matches: 13. Per the germline V gene, CDR1 is DFQATT and CDR2 is SNEGSKA (reference sequence). This CDR3 is built from 16 residues. The CDR3 region is CSATRPSGNHQETQYF. In nucleotides, the CDR3 is TGCAGTGCGACCAGACCTAGCGGAAACCACCAAGAGACCCAGTACTTC.

This clonotype showed up many times. This chain uses TRBV7-9 with TRBJ1-2; TRBD1 matches at 7 bases. This CDR3 spans 13 amino acids. Germline V lookup: CDR1 SEHNR, CDR2 FQNEAQ (reference sequence). Germline trimming cut 5 bases from V and 5 bases from J; bases unmatched to any gene: 5. The CDR3 bases are TGTGCCAGCAGCCGGGACAGCTTATATGGCTACACCTTC. This gives the protein CASSRDSLYGYTF.

Ten or more counts support this clonotype. The chain joins TRBV7-6 to TRBJ1-6; D is unresolved. This CDR3 region has 17 residues. The V and J ends lost 5 bases and 0 bases respectively, with 14 bases between them. CDR1 and CDR2 from the germline V gene are SGHVS and FNYEAQ. CDR3 sequence (DNA): TGTGCCAGCAGCCTCAAGACTGATAGCTCCTATAATTCACCCCTCCACTTT. The encoded protein is CASSLKTDSSYNSPLHF.

This clonotype was recorded a few times. The chain couples TRBV2 to TRBJ2-5; 13 bases fit TRBD2. The ends lost 8 bases at V and 5 bases at J; junction bases unmatched: 5. The CDR3 contains 14 residues. Germline V gene data show CDR1 as SNHLY and CDR2 as FYNNEI. The CDR3 region has the DNA TGTGCCAGCCGGACTAGCGGGAGATGGGAGACCCAGTACTTC. Protein: CASRTSGRWETQYF.

This clonotype was observed at least ten times. This chain links TRBV5-1 with TRBJ2-5; D perhaps matches TRBD2 (5 bases). This CDR3 has 14 amino acids. Germline V gene lookup returns CDR1 SGHRS and CDR2 YFSETQ. V dropped 0 bases and J dropped 1 base, with 7 bases sitting between them. The CDR3 region has the DNA TGCGCCAGCAGCTTGGCCGGAGGCCAAGAGACCCAGTACTTC. Translated, it gives CASSLAGGQETQYF.

The table lists this clonotype with many counts. The chain joins TRBV5-1 to TRBJ2-3; TRBD2 might be the D (5 bases). The CDR3 has 15 residues. Germline V gene sequence: CDR1 SGHRS, CDR2 YFSETQ. V shed 5 bases and J shed 2 bases, with 15 bases lying between them. CDR3 residues: CASRPDGKDTDTQYF. In DNA, the CDR3 is TGCGCCAGCAGACCGGACGGGAAAGACACAGATACGCAGTATTTT.

The chain is built from TRBV10-3 and TRBJ2-7, with D perhaps matching TRBD2 (6 bases). The germline V gene encodes CDR1 ENHRY and CDR2 SYGVKD. This CDR3 has 15 amino acids. The ends were cut back, 1 base at V and 4 bases at J, with 14 bases in the middle. The CDR3 coding sequence is TGTGCCATCAGTGAGTGGGCAGGAGGGAGATACGAGCAGTACTTC. This gives the protein CAISEWAGGRYEQYF.